The 24 T cell receptor beta chains reported below all come from one sample, sequenced in a study of graft-versus-host responses after intestinal transplantation. Measured with immunoSEQ multiplex PCR; TCRdb has only the in-frame clones, and not every one. The sample consists of 25,000 to 30,000 clones, about 92% of them appearing once. The specimen comprised PBMCs, sampled 18 days after transplant. Every receptor here comes from a human patient who received an intestinal transplant, so some T cells may come from the graft donor.

The chain uses TRBV11-2 and TRBJ2-5, with D tentatively TRBD2 (7 bases). V was clipped by 1 base and J by 2 bases, with 11 bases between them. The CDR3 is 15 residues long. Per the germline V gene, CDR1 is SGHAT and CDR2 is FQNNGV. CDR3 coding DNA: TGTGCCAGCAGCTTAGCGGGGGGCGTTCAAGAGACCCAGTACTTC. Its protein is CASSLAGGVQETQYF.

V usage is TRBV9 and J usage is TRBJ2-5; TRBD1 matches 9 bases. There are 16 residues in the CDR3. V lost 1 base and J lost 5; bases outside the gene matches: 9. The germline V gene encodes CDR1 SGDLS and CDR2 YYNGEE. CDR3 DNA: TGTGCCAGCAGCGTATCAGTGGGGGACAGGGCGGAGACCCAGTACTTC. Amino acids: CASSVSVGDRAETQYF.

The rearrangement joins TRBV2 to TRBJ2-7; no clear D gene. The germline CDR1 and CDR2 sequences are SNHLY and FYNNEI. This CDR3 spans 10 amino acids. The germline V and J ends were trimmed by 10 bases and 4 bases, with 8 bases remaining between them. The CDR3 DNA follows: TGTGCCATGGGCGTATACGAGCAGTACTTC. Protein sequence: CAMGVYEQYF.

The genes are TRBV9 and TRBJ2-1; 11 nucleotides agree with TRBD2. V dropped 1 base and J dropped 9; count of bases not matched to a gene: 3. Germline CDR1 and CDR2: SGDLS and YYNGEE. The CDR3 is 14 residues long. CDR3: CASSVLTSGAEQFF. In DNA form, the CDR3 reads TGTGCCAGCAGCGTACTGACTAGCGGGGCTGAGCAGTTCTTC.

The V gene is TRBV11-2, the J gene TRBJ1-1; D is unclear. The CDR3 contains 11 residues. With 7 bases removed from V and 5 bases from J, the gap between germline ends came to 8 bases. Germline V CDR1 and CDR2: SGHAT, FQNNGV. CDR3 loop: CASTQGTEAFF. The CDR3 coding sequence is TGTGCCAGCACCCAAGGTACTGAAGCTTTCTTT.

The J gene is TRBJ1-2, the V gene TRBV6-4; no clear D gene. The V gene lost 0 bases and the J gene lost 2 bases, with 10 bases spanning the gap. Germline V CDR1 and CDR2: MRHNA, SNTAGT. The CDR3 spans 15 residues. CDR3 nucleotide sequence: TGTGCCAGCAGTGACTCGATTGGCGGGAACTATGGCTACACCTTC. Its protein product is CASSDSIGGNYGYTF.

DNA for the CDR3: TGTGCCTGGAGTAATAACAGGGGGGTAGACGAGCAGTACTTC. This encodes CAWSNNRGVDEQYF. This sequence joins TRBV30 and TRBJ2-7; TRBD1 matches at 8 bases. The CDR3 sequence is 14 residues long. V dropped 2 bases and J dropped 5; count of bases not matched to a gene: 8. Germline V gives CDR1 GTSNPN, CDR2 SVGIG (reference sequence).

J is TRBJ2-1 and V is TRBV11-2, with D possibly being TRBD1 (6 bases). Deletions cut 4 bases from V and 9 bases from J, with 22 bases between. In germline, CDR1 is SGHAT, CDR2 FQNNGV. This CDR3 contains 16 residues. CDR3 region: CASSSTVETGRGEQFF. The CDR3 DNA is TGTGCCAGCAGCTCAACCGTTGAGACAGGTAGGGGTGAGCAGTTCTTC.

J is TRBJ1-3 and V is TRBV27, with D hard to call. CDR3 length: 13 residues. Germline lookup yields CDR1 MNHEY and CDR2 SMNVEV (reference sequence). V was shortened by 2 bases and J by 7 bases, with 9 bases between the two germline ends. In DNA, the CDR3 is TGTGCCAGCAGTTTAGTTCCGGGGAACACCATATATTTT. It is translated as CASSLVPGNTIYF.

J is TRBJ1-5 and V is TRBV2, with D possibly matching TRBD1 (5 bases). Germline V gives CDR1 SNHLY, CDR2 FYNNEI. V gave up 6 bases and J gave up 5 bases, with 20 bases separating them. The CDR3 length is 16 residues. CDR3: CASRAPGPSRDQPQHF. The CDR3 nucleotides read TGTGCCAGCAGAGCCCCGGGGCCTTCGCGCGATCAGCCCCAGCATTTT.

J is TRBJ2-7 and V is TRBV2; weak D call: TRBD1 (5 bases). Deletions cut 4 bases from V and 0 bases from J, with 10 bases between. The CDR3 spans 14 residues. Germline V lookup: CDR1 SNHLY, CDR2 FYNNEI. CDR3 nucleotide sequence: TGTGCCAGCAGTGGACAGCCTAGCTCCTACGAGCAGTACTTC. Its protein is CASSGQPSSYEQYF.

This clone was detected only once. The V gene is TRBV7-6, the J gene TRBJ2-7; D remains unclear. CDR3 size: 13 residues. Looked up from germline, CDR1 is SGHVS and CDR2 is FNYEAQ. Trimming shortened V by 5 bases and J by 3 bases, and 11 bases separated the two germline ends. The chain's CDR3 is CASSKGAIYEQYF. In nucleotides, the CDR3 is TGTGCCAGCAGCAAAGGTGCTATCTACGAGCAGTACTTC. The whole variable domain, filled in from reference TRBV7-6 and TRBJ2-7, reads GAGVSQSPRYKVTKRGQDVALRCDPISGHVSLYWYRQALGQGPEFLTYFNYEAQQDKSGLPNDRFSAERPEGSISTLTIQRTEQRDSAMYRCASSKGAIYEQYFGPGTRLTVT.

V is TRBV2 and J is TRBJ2-7; a possible D gene is TRBD2 (6 bases). The germline CDR1 and CDR2 sequences are SNHLY and FYNNEI. This CDR3 has 11 amino acids. Trimming took off 6 bases at V and 6 bases at J, with 9 bases between the two ends. The CDR3 bases are TGTGCCAGCAGGGAGGGGTTCGAGCAGTACTTC. This encodes CASREGFEQYF.

The gene calls are TRBV10-1 and TRBJ2-7; a weak D match, TRBD1 (6 bases). Trimming took off 3 bases at V and 6 bases at J, with 21 bases between the two ends. Germline CDR1 and CDR2: WNHNN and SYGVQD (reference sequence). The CDR3 has 16 amino acids. The CDR3 sequence is CASSDPSNTGSGEQYF. In DNA, the CDR3 is TGCGCCAGCAGTGACCCTTCGAATACAGGGAGTGGCGAGCAGTACTTC.

The rearrangement uses TRBV9 and TRBJ1-1, with D possibly being TRBD1 (5 bases). V dropped 4 bases and J dropped 4 bases, with 14 bases sitting between them. The CDR3 spans 14 residues. Germline CDR1 and CDR2: SGDLS and YYNGEE. The CDR3 reads CASSKQAPSTEAFF. The CDR3 nucleotides are TGTGCCAGCAGCAAACAGGCCCCGAGCACTGAAGCTTTCTTT.

V usage is TRBV2 and J usage is TRBJ2-4; the D is unclear. The CDR3 has 13 residues. Germline CDR1 SNHLY, CDR2 FYNNEI. The V gene lost 6 bases and the J gene lost 0 bases, with 6 bases spanning the gap. CDR3 in amino acids: CASRDLAKNIQYF. DNA for the CDR3: TGTGCCAGCAGGGACCTAGCCAAAAACATTCAGTACTTC.

The chain combines TRBV19 with TRBJ2-7, with D perhaps given as TRBD1 or TRBD2 (7 bases each). CDR3 size: 15 residues. V gave up 3 bases and J gave up 2 bases, with 14 bases separating them. Germline values: CDR1 LNHDA, CDR2 SQIVND (reference sequence). Here the CDR3 reads CASSIGEGATYEQYF. In DNA, the CDR3 is TGTGCCAGTAGTATTGGGGAGGGGGCAACCTACGAGCAGTACTTC.

The gene calls are TRBV19 and TRBJ1-2; D uncertain. This CDR3 is 12 amino acids long. V shed 5 bases and J shed 8 bases, with 12 bases lying between them. CDR1 LNHDA and CDR2 SQIVND come from the germline V gene (reference sequence). Written as DNA, the CDR3 is TGTGCCAGTAGTGCTTTTAGGGTAGGCTACACCTTC. Protein product: CASSAFRVGYTF. Filled out from reference TRBV19 and TRBJ1-2, the complete variable domain reads DGGITQSPKYLFRKEGQNVTLSCEQNLNHDAMYWYRQDPGQGLRLIYYSQIVNDFQKGDIAEGYSVSREKKESFPLTVTSAQKNPTAFYLCASSAFRVGYTFGSGTRLTVV.

This chain uses TRBV29-1 with TRBJ1-6; D is possibly TRBD1 (5 bases). Trimming left V 6 bases short and J 11 bases short, with 17 bases between. The CDR3 extends over 13 amino acids. Per the germline V gene, CDR1 is SQVTM and CDR2 is ANQGSEA. This CDR3 is CSVRDLASAPLHF. CDR3 DNA sequence: TGCAGCGTAAGGGACTTGGCTTCGGCACCCCTCCACTTT.

The V gene is TRBV14, the J gene TRBJ1-5; D not resolved. Germline CDR1 SGHDN, CDR2 FVKESK. CDR3 length: 13 amino acids. Trimming took 0 bases from V and 6 from J, leaving 6 bases between them. Here the CDR3 reads CASSQDSRQPQHF. The CDR3 DNA follows: TGTGCCAGCAGCCAAGATTCCCGTCAGCCCCAGCATTTT.

This clone was found a few times. The chain employs TRBV10-3 and TRBJ2-7; TRBD2 is a possible D gene (6 bases). Trimming removed 0 bases at V and 5 bases at J, with 8 bases between. This CDR3 comprises 13 residues. Germline CDR1 and CDR2: ENHRY and SYGVKD. This chain's CDR3 is CAISESRGNEQYF. The CDR3 coding sequence is TGTGCCATCAGTGAGTCGCGGGGAAACGAGCAGTACTTC.

The chain employs TRBV7-9 and TRBJ2-3, with D perhaps matching TRBD2 (5 bases). Germline CDR1 is SEHNR and CDR2 is FQNEAQ (reference sequence). V was shortened by 1 base and J by 2 bases, with 10 bases between the two germline ends. The CDR3 totals 15 residues. The CDR3 loop reads CASSLVTGSTDTQYF. DNA of the CDR3: TGTGCCAGCAGCTTAGTTACGGGGTCCACAGATACGCAGTATTTT.

The rearrangement joins TRBV6-1 to TRBJ2-6; D not certain. CDR3 size: 13 residues. In germline, CDR1 is MNHNS, CDR2 SASEGT. The V gene lost 3 bases and the J gene lost 4 bases, with 4 bases spanning the gap. The CDR3 nucleotides read TGTGCCAGCAGTGATGCCGGGGCCAACGTCCTGACTTTC. Its translation is CASSDAGANVLTF.

The rearrangement links TRBV4-2 to TRBJ1-1; TRBD1 matches 7 bases. J lost 6 bases, V lost 0 bases, and 10 bases had no gene match. The CDR3 loop spans 16 amino acids. From germline, CDR1 is LGHNA and CDR2 YNFKEQ. CDR3 loop: CASSQEKLQGFPEAFF. The CDR3 DNA reads TGTGCCAGCAGCCAAGAAAAGCTACAGGGGTTCCCTGAAGCTTTCTTT.